Presented here are 8 T cell receptor beta chains from one specimen sequenced in a study of early T cells in non-severe SARS-CoV-2 infection. Via MiXCR, TCRdb re-called the 5' RACE reads, giving one row per CDR3 protein. The top ten clones hold about 4.1% of a sample with 65,000 to 75,000 distinct CDR3 sequences, approximately 10% of them seen once. The sample consisted of whole blood. The receptors stem from an adult who was a healthcare worker with PCR-confirmed SARS-CoV-2 infection or an uninfected control (not recorded which).

The chain joins TRBV29-1 to TRBJ2-7; D not certain. Germline loops: CDR1 SQVTM, CDR2 ANQGSEA. The CDR3 has 12 amino acids. V was trimmed by 5 bases and J by 3 bases, leaving 11 bases between them. CDR3 amino acids: CSVNDGFYEQYF. The CDR3 nucleotides are TGCAGCGTTAACGACGGTTTCTACGAGCAGTACTTC.

Note on this clonotype: This may be a read error, as it is one base from a much larger clone. The chain links TRBV7-9 to TRBJ1-1; 8 nucleotides align to TRBD1. The CDR3 spans 15 residues. The germline V gene encodes CDR1 SEHNR and CDR2 FQNEAQ (reference sequence). The CDR3 DNA follows: TGTGCCACCAGCTTACCAAACCCAGGGGGCGTAGATGCTTTCTTT. Residues: CATSLPNPGGVDAFF.

Many counts were recorded for this clonotype. The V gene is TRBV19, the J gene TRBJ2-3, with no clear D. The CDR3 has 14 residues. Germline CDR1 is LNHDA and CDR2 is SQIVND (reference sequence). V lost 3 bases to trimming and J lost 1 base, with 8 bases between them. The CDR3 DNA reads as TGTGCCAGTAGTATCCTAAGGGGCACAGATACGCAGTATTTT. Its protein is CASSILRGTDTQYF.

This clonotype was observed many times. This rearrangement joins TRBV7-9 to TRBJ2-3; D possibly uses TRBD1 or TRBD2 (7 bases each). V gave up 4 bases and J gave up 4 bases, with 21 bases separating them. Germline V gene lookup returns CDR1 SEHNR and CDR2 FQNEAQ (reference sequence). The CDR3 runs to 17 residues. CDR3 coding DNA: TGTGCCAGCAGCTCTCCCCCAGGGGGAGGGCCCGCAGATACGCAGTATTTT. This sequence encodes CASSSPPGGGPADTQYF.

In this sample, this clonotype turned up many times. The gene calls are TRBV7-9 and TRBJ1-3; D is ambiguous. This CDR3 comprises 15 residues. Per germline, CDR1 SEHNR and CDR2 FQNEAQ (reference sequence). V was shortened by 0 bases and J by 0 bases, with 6 bases between the two germline ends. CDR3 sequence reads: CASSLAVSSGNTIYF. The CDR3, as DNA: TGTGCCAGCAGCTTAGCGGTCAGCTCTGGAAACACCATATATTTT.

CDR3 in amino acids: CASTKAAGSNQPQHF. CDR3 sequence (DNA): TGTGCCAGCACCAAAGCGGCAGGGAGCAATCAGCCCCAGCATTTT. V and J are TRBV6-1 and TRBJ1-5; weak D call: TRBD1 (5 bases). V shed 7 bases and J shed 1 base, with 14 bases lying between them. The CDR3 consists of 15 residues. The germline CDR1 and CDR2 sequences are MNHNS and SASEGT.

The rearrangement joins TRBV2 to TRBJ1-1; D is uncertain. The CDR3 loop spans 14 amino acids. CDR1 SNHLY and CDR2 FYNNEI come from the germline V gene. Trimming took 2 bases from V and 1 from J, leaving 8 bases between them. The CDR3, as DNA: TGTGCCAGCAGTGAAAGTGGCAGGAACACTGAAGCTTTCTTT. Translating gives CASSESGRNTEAFF.

This clonotype occurred many times. The V call is TRBV30, the J call TRBJ1-4, with D hard to call. CDR3 length: 14 residues. Germline CDR1 and CDR2: GTSNPN and SVGIG (reference sequence). With 8 bases removed from V and 3 bases from J, the gap between germline ends came to 16 bases. The CDR3: CAAAKGFPNEKLFF. DNA of the CDR3: TGTGCCGCTGCAAAAGGCTTTCCTAATGAAAAACTGTTTTTT.